The rows below give T cell receptor beta chains drawn from one sample of a study of T cells in narcolepsy. The repertoire was sequenced with immunoSEQ multiplex PCR; TCRdb's copy has only in-frame clones and lacks some. The table lists approximately 17,000 clones, roughly 72% of them singletons. The sample comprised CD45RA- memory CD8+ T cells from PBMCs. The receptors shown here come from a human donor with narcolepsy. Both conserved end residues are part of each CDR3. Fields, in order: D gene, J gene, CDR3 length, clone size, V gene, CDR3 protein, CDR3 DNA. D genes are given only for firm matches. Clone size is given for some rows only: seen once, a few or many times, or a class if the clone is expanded.

>NA|TRBJ2-7|13|NA|TRBV6-1
CASSHGETYEQYF
TGTGCCAGCAGTCACGGAGAGACCTACGAGCAGTACTTC
>NA|TRBJ1-5|15|once|TRBV23-1
CASPQRGPSNQPQHF
TGCGCCAGCCCCCAAAGAGGACCTAGCAATCAGCCCCAGCATTTT
>NA|TRBJ2-7|11|NA|TRBV2
CASSTTDEQYF
TGTGCCAGCAGTACGACAGACGAGCAGTACTTC
>NA|TRBJ2-7|17|NA|TRBV10-3
CAISESDLGGYYYEQYF
TGTGCCATCAGTGAGTCGGATTTGGGGGGATATTACTACGAGCAGTACTTC
>NA|TRBJ2-3|15|NA|TRBV28
CASSFDLGSTDTQYF
TGTGCCAGCAGTTTCGATTTGGGGAGCACAGATACGCAGTATTTT
>TRBD2|TRBJ2-1|15|NA|TRBV6-1
CASSVGLAGGYEQFF
TGTGCCAGCAGTGTAGGGCTAGCGGGGGGGTATGAGCAGTTCTTC
>TRBD2|TRBJ2-7|15|medium-sized|TRBV18
CASSPEAGGSYEQYF
TGTGCCAGCTCACCAGAGGCGGGGGGCTCCTACGAGCAGTACTTC
>NA|TRBJ2-1|15|NA|TRBV5-8
CASSLAPTLYNEQFF
TGTGCCAGCAGCTTGGCCCCTACCCTCTACAATGAGCAGTTCTTC
>TRBD2|TRBJ2-5|13|few|TRBV27
CASRAGTGGTQYF
TGTGCCAGCAGGGCAGGGACGGGAGGGACCCAGTACTTC
>NA|TRBJ1-1|15|NA|TRBV15
CATSPDAGEYTEAFF
TGTGCCACCAGCCCCGACGCGGGGGAGTACACTGAAGCTTTCTTT
>NA|TRBJ2-3|12|NA|TRBV13
CASSHPPFTQYF
TGTGCCAGCAGCCACCCACCGTTTACGCAGTATTTT
>NA|TRBJ1-1|12|NA|TRBV27
CASYRGGTEAFF
TGTGCCAGCTATCGCGGGGGGACTGAAGCTTTCTTT
>TRBD1|TRBJ1-6|16|NA|TRBV7-9
CASSSTGGLRGSPLHF
TGTGCCAGCAGCTCGACAGGGGGCTTGAGAGGGTCACCCCTCCACTTT
>NA|TRBJ1-5|13|NA|TRBV30
CAWSVDGNQPQHF
TGTGCCTGGAGTGTAGATGGGAATCAGCCCCAGCATTTT
>NA|TRBJ2-5|14|NA|TRBV28
CASSLAAEQETQYF
TGTGCCAGCAGTTTAGCGGCAGAACAAGAGACCCAGTACTTC
>NA|TRBJ1-5|15|NA|TRBV2
CASSVSRTSNQPQHF
TGTGCCAGCAGTGTGTCAAGGACTTCCAATCAGCCCCAGCATTTT
>NA|TRBJ1-1|14|NA|TRBV15
CATSKSTVIGGAFF
TGTGCCACCAGCAAATCAACAGTAATCGGGGGAGCTTTCTTT
>TRBD2|TRBJ2-1|15|NA|TRBV7-9
CASSSGTSPFNEQFF
TGTGCCAGCAGTTCCGGGACTAGCCCCTTCAATGAGCAGTTCTTC
>TRBD1|TRBJ2-5|17|NA|TRBV10-2
CASSEWAPRDRGETQYF
TGCGCCAGCAGTGAGTGGGCCCCCAGGGACAGGGGAGAGACCCAGTACTTC
>TRBD2|TRBJ2-1|15|NA|TRBV7-8
CASSLGSGGYNEQFF
TGTGCCAGCAGCTTAGGTAGCGGGGGGTACAATGAGCAGTTCTTC
>NA|TRBJ2-7|14|NA|TRBV9
CASSSQGIGYEQYF
TGTGCCAGCAGCTCCCAAGGAATCGGATACGAGCAGTACTTC
>TRBD1|TRBJ2-7|15|once|TRBV7-9
CASSYTDRGDYEQYF
TGTGCCAGCAGCTATACCGACAGGGGGGACTACGAGCAGTACTTC
>TRBD1|TRBJ1-1|14|NA|TRBV6-5
CASSFTAGGNEAFF
TGTGCCAGCAGTTTCACAGCAGGGGGTAATGAAGCTTTCTTT
>NA|TRBJ1-2|15|NA|TRBV7-9
CASSLLLGSYYGYTF
TGTGCCAGCAGCTTGCTGTTGGGATCCTACTATGGCTACACCTTC
>NA|TRBJ1-1|14|once|TRBV7-6
CASSLGAANTEAFF
TGTGCCAGCAGCTTAGGTGCAGCAAACACTGAAGCTTTCTTT
>NA|TRBJ1-1|15|NA|TRBV6-6
CASSRTQGQNTEAFF
TGTGCCAGCAGCCGAACTCAAGGACAGAACACTGAAGCTTTCTTT
>NA|TRBJ1-1|12|NA|TRBV30
CAWSGENTEAFF
TGTGCCTGGAGTGGGGAGAACACTGAAGCTTTCTTT
>NA|TRBJ2-7|18|NA|TRBV11-2
CASSLDLGWVRGSYEQYF
TGTGCCAGCAGCTTAGATTTGGGGTGGGTTCGAGGATCCTACGAGCAGTACTTC
>NA|TRBJ1-6|14|NA|TRBV5-6
CASSSQGSSSPLHF
TGTGCCAGCAGCTCTCAGGGGAGCTCTTCACCCCTCCACTTT
>NA|TRBJ1-2|16|few|TRBV6-6
CASSYSSLGGADGYTF
TGTGCCAGCAGTTACTCGAGCCTTGGGGGGGCTGACGGCTACACCTTC
>TRBD1|TRBJ1-5|16|NA|TRBV7-8
CASSQRGQGGDRPQHF
TGTGCCAGCAGCCAGAGGGGCCAAGGGGGGGACAGGCCCCAGCATTTT
>NA|TRBJ1-1|14|few|TRBV18
CASSPGSRNTEAFF
TGTGCCAGCTCACCAGGGAGTCGGAACACTGAAGCTTTCTTT
>TRBD2|TRBJ2-1|15|large|TRBV6-5
CASSPSSGVVVEQFF
TGTGCCAGCAGTCCCTCTAGCGGGGTGGTTGTGGAGCAGTTCTTC
>NA|TRBJ2-1|13|NA|TRBV25-1
CASSASDSAEQFF
TGTGCCAGCAGTGCCTCAGACTCTGCTGAGCAGTTCTTC
>NA|TRBJ2-1|15|NA|TRBV7-6
CASSLFRASYNEQFF
TGTGCCAGCAGCTTGTTTCGGGCCTCCTACAATGAGCAGTTCTTC
>TRBD1|TRBJ2-7|18|NA|TRBV7-6
CASSLGWPPAGQGYEQYF
TGTGCCAGCAGCTTAGGGTGGCCCCCGGCGGGACAGGGCTACGAGCAGTACTTC
>NA|TRBJ1-3|19|NA|TRBV27
CASRPWGTGPSLSGNTIYF
TGTGCCAGCAGACCGTGGGGAACAGGGCCCTCTTTATCTGGAAACACCATATATTTT
>NA|TRBJ2-4|15|NA|TRBV27
CASSPSVLAKNIQYF
TGTGCCAGCAGTCCATCCGTTCTGGCCAAAAACATTCAGTACTTC
>TRBD2|TRBJ2-7|17|NA|TRBV7-9
CASSLAGASGDPYEQYF
TGTGCCAGCAGCTTAGCGGGGGCTAGCGGGGATCCCTACGAGCAGTACTTC
>NA|TRBJ1-1|10|NA|TRBV6-6
CASSPQMSFF
TGTGCCAGCAGTCCACAGATGTCTTTCTTT
>TRBD2|TRBJ2-7|14|NA|TRBV5-1
CASSLTSGNYEQYF
TGCGCCAGCAGCTTGACTAGCGGGAACTACGAGCAGTACTTC
>TRBD2|TRBJ2-3|17|NA|TRBV9
CASSVEASGGSTDTQYF
TGTGCCAGCAGCGTAGAGGCTAGCGGGGGATCCACAGATACGCAGTATTTT
>NA|TRBJ2-3|15|NA|TRBV4-3
CASSQDAGHTDTQYF
TGCGCCAGCAGCCAAGATGCCGGCCACACAGATACGCAGTATTTT
>NA|TRBJ1-5|14|few|TRBV27
CASRQHDSNQPQHF
TGTGCCAGCAGACAGCATGATAGCAATCAGCCCCAGCATTTT
>TRBD2|TRBJ2-1|18|NA|TRBV5-6
CASSLASGGLSSYNEQFF
TGTGCCAGCAGCTTGGCTAGCGGGGGTCTAAGCTCCTACAATGAGCAGTTCTTC
>TRBD1|TRBJ2-5|14|NA|TRBV5-1
CASSSGQGRETQYF
TGCGCCAGCAGCTCGGGACAGGGGCGGGAGACCCAGTACTTC
>TRBD1|TRBJ1-3|16|NA|TRBV28
CASSFLQGAAGNTIYF
TGTGCCAGCAGTTTCCTACAGGGGGCCGCTGGAAACACCATATATTTT
>TRBD2|TRBJ2-3|16|once|TRBV7-7
CASSLGSGRVTDTQYF
TGTGCTAGCAGCTTAGGGTCCGGGAGGGTCACAGATACGCAGTATTTT
>TRBD2|TRBJ2-5|15|NA|TRBV9
CASTASGSGLETQYF
TGTGCCAGCACCGCTAGCGGGAGTGGGTTAGAGACCCAGTACTTC
>TRBD1|TRBJ2-7|14|NA|TRBV27
CASSLWTGFHEQYF
TGTGCCAGCAGTTTATGGACAGGGTTTCACGAGCAGTACTTC